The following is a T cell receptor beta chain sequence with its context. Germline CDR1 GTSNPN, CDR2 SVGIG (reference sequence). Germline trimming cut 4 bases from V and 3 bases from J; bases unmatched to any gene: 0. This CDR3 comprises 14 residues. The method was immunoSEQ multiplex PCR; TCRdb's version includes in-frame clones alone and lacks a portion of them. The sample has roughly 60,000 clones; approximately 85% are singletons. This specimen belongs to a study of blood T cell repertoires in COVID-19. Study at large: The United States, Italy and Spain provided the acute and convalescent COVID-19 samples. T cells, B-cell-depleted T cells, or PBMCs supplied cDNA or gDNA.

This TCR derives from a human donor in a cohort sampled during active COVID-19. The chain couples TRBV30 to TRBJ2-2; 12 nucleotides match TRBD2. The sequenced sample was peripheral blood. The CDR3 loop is CAWTSGRDTGELFF. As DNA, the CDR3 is TGTGCCTGGACTAGCGGGAGGGACACCGGGGAGCTGTTTTTT.